A single sample gave rise to the 3 T cell receptor beta chains below, sequenced in a study of CD8 T cells in ankylosing spondylitis. Study-level findings and limits: What appeared characteristic of ankylosing spondylitis blood was a TCR beta motif of fewer than ten highly homologous variants.

The antigens for these receptors are not known. MiXCR, run by TCRdb on the 5' RACE reads, gives a single entry per CDR3 protein. The sample lists about 510,000 distinct CDR3 sequences; approximately 5.3% were seen once. The sample comprised blood, either unsorted or a sorted T cell fraction (not recorded which). All receptors derive from a male donor with ankylosing spondylitis.

This clonotype appeared many times. The chain is built from TRBV5-1 and TRBJ2-4; a weak D match, TRBD1 (6 bases). Germline-derived CDR1 and CDR2 are SGHRS and YFSETQ. Trimming removed 4 bases from V and 8 bases from J, with 19 bases in between. There are 15 residues in the CDR3. Written as DNA, the CDR3 is TGCGCCAGCAGCGACCCACAGGGAGAGGGGGACATTCAGTACTTC. Translated: CASSDPQGEGDIQYF.

Many counts were recorded for this clonotype. J is TRBJ1-4 and V is TRBV21-1. TRBV21-1 constitutes a pseudogene. The CDR3 has 14 amino acids. CDR3 sequence: CASSKLDSGEKLFF. The CDR3 region has the DNA TGTGCCAGCAGCAAACTTGACAGCGGTGAAAAACTGTTTTTT.

At least ten counts were recorded for this clonotype. The chain joins TRBV5-5 to TRBJ2-7; TRBD2 aligns across 7 bases. The ends lost 1 base at V and 6 bases at J; junction bases unmatched: 7. Germline V gives CDR1 SGHKS, CDR2 YYEKEE (reference sequence). The CDR3 runs to 14 residues. DNA of the CDR3: TGTGCCAGCAGCTTGCTAGCGGAGGTGGTCGAGCAGTACTTC. This gives the protein CASSLLAEVVEQYF.